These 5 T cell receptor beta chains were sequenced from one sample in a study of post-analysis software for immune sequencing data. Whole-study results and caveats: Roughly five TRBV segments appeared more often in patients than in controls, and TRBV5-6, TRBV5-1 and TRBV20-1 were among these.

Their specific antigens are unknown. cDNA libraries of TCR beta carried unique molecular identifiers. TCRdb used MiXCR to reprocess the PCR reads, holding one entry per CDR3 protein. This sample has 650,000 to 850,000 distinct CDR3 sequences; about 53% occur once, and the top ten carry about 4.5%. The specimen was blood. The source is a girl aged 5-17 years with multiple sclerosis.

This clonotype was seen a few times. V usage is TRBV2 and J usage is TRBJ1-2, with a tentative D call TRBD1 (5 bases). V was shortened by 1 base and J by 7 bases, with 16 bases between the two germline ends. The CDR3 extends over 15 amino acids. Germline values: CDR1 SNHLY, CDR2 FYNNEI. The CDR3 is CASSEDILGGGGYTF. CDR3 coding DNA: TGTGCCAGCAGTGAAGATATCTTGGGTGGGGGTGGCTACACCTTC. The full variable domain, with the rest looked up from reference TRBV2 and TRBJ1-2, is EPEVTQTPSHQVTQMGQEVILRCVPISNHLYFYWYRQILGQKVEFLVSFYNNEISEKSEIFDDQFSVERPDGSNFTLKIRSTKLEDSAMYFCASSEDILGGGGYTFGSGTRLTVV.

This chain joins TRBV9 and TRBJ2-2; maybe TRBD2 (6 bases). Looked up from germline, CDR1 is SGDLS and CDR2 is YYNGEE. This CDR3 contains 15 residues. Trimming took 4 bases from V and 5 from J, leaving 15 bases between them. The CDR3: CASSSGAGPTGELFF. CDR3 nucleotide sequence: TGTGCCAGCAGCAGCGGTGCGGGGCCTACCGGGGAGCTGTTTTTT.

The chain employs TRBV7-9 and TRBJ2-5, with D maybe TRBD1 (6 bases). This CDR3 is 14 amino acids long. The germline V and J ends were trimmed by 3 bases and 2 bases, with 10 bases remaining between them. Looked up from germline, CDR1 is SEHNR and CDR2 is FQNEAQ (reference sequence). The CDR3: CASSFWTEQETQYF. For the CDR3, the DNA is TGTGCCAGCAGCTTCTGGACAGAGCAAGAGACCCAGTACTTC. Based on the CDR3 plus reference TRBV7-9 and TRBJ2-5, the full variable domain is DTGVSQNPRHKITKRGQNVTFRCDPISEHNRLYWYRQTLGQGPEFLTYFQNEAQLEKSRLLSDRFSAERPKGSFSTLEIQRTEQGDSAMYLCASSFWTEQETQYFGPGTRLLVL.

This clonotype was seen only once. CDR3 residues: CATSSVSSGRKDTQYF. DNA for the CDR3: TGTGCCACCAGCAGCGTATCTAGCGGGAGAAAGGATACGCAGTATTTT. The chain links TRBV15 to TRBJ2-3; 10 nucleotides match TRBD2. CDR3 length: 16 amino acids. V shed 3 bases, J shed 6 bases, and the junction held 9 bases outside the gene matches. CDR1 and CDR2 (germline): LNHNV, YYDKDF (reference sequence).

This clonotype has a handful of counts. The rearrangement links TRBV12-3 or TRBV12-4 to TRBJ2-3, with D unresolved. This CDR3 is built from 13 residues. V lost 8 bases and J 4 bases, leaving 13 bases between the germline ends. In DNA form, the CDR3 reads TGTGCCAGCTCTCTCCCCCCCGCAGATACGCAGTATTTT. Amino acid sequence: CASSLPPADTQYF.